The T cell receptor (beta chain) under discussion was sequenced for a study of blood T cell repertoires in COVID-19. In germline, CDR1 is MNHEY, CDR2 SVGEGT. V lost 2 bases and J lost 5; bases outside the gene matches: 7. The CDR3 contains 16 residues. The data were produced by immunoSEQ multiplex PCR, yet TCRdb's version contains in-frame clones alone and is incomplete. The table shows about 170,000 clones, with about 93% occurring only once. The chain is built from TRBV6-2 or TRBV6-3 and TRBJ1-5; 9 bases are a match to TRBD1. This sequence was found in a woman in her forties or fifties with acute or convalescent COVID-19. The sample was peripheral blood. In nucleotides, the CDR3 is TGTGCCAGCAGTTACCTGGGGGACAGGGCTGATCAGCCCCAGCATTTT. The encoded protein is CASSYLGDRADQPQHF.